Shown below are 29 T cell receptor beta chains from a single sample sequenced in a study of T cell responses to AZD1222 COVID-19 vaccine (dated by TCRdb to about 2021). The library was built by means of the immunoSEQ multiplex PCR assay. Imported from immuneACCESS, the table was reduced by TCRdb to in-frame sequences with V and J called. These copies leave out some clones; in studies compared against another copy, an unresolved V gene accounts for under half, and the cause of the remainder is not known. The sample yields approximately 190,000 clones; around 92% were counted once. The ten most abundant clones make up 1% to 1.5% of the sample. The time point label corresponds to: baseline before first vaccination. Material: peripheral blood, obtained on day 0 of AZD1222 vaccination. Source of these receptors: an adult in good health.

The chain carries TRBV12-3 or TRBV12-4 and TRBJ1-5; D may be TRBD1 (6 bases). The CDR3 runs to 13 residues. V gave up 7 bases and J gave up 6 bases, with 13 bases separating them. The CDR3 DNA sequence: TGTGCCAGCACGGGACACAGGTCTCAGCCCCAGCATTTT. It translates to CASTGHRSQPQHF.

This CDR3 reads CASSYPPGRVGSNSPLHF. The CDR3 DNA reads TGTGCCAGCAGTTACCCACCCGGGAGGGTTGGGAGTAATTCACCCCTCCACTTT. The rearrangement uses TRBV6-2 or TRBV6-3 and TRBJ1-6; no reliable D call. Trimming left V 2 bases short and J 6 bases short, with 20 bases between. The CDR3 runs 18 residues. CDR1 is MNHEY and CDR2 is SVGEGT in the germline V gene.

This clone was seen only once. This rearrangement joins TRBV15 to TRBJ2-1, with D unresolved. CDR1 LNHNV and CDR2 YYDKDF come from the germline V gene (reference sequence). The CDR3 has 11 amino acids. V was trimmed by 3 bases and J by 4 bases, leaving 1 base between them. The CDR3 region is CATSSYNEQFF. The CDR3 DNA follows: TGTGCCACCAGCAGTTACAATGAGCAGTTCTTC.

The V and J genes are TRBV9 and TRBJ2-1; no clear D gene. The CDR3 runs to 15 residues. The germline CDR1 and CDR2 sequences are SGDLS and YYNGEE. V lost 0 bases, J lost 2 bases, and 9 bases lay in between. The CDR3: CASSVAGLTYNEQFF. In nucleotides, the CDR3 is TGTGCCAGCAGCGTAGCCGGGTTGACCTACAATGAGCAGTTCTTC. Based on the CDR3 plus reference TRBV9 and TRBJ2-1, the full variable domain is DSGVTQTPKHLITATGQRVTLRCSPRSGDLSVYWYQQSLDQGLQFLIQYYNGEERAKGNILERFSAQQFPDLHSELNLSSLELGDSALYFCASSVAGLTYNEQFFGPGTRLTVL.

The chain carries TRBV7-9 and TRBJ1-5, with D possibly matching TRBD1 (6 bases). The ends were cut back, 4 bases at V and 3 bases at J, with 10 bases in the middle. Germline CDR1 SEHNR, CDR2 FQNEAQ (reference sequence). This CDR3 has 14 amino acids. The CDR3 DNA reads TGTGCCAGCAGCTCCACAGGGAACAATCAGCCCCAGCATTTT. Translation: CASSSTGNNQPQHF.

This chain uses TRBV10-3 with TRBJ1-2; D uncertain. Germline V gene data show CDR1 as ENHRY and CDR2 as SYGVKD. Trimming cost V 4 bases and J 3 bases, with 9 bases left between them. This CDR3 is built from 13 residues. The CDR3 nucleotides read TGTGCCATCAGTGGGACGGACTACTATGGCTACACCTTC. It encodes CAISGTDYYGYTF.

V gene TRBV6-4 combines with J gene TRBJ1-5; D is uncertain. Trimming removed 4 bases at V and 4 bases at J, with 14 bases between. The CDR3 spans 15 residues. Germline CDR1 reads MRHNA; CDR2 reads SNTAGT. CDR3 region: CASSVLAGDNQPQHF. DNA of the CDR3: TGTGCCAGCAGTGTTCTCGCCGGAGATAATCAGCCCCAGCATTTT.

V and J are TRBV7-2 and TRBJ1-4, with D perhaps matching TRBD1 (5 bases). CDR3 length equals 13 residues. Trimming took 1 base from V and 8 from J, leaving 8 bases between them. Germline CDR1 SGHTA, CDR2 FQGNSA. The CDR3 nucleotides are TGTGCCAGCAGCTTAGGGGGCGGGGAAAAACTGTTTTTT. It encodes CASSLGGGEKLFF.

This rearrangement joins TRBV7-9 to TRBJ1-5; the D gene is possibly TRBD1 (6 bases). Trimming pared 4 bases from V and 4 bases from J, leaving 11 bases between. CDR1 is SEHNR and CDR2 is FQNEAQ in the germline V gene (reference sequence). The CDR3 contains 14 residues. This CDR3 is CASSSTGSNQPQHF. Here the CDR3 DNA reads TGTGCCAGCAGCTCAACAGGGTCTAATCAGCCCCAGCATTTT. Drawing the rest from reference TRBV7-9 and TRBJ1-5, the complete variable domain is DTGVSQNPRHKITKRGQNVTFRCDPISEHNRLYWYRQTLGQGPEFLTYFQNEAQLEKSRLLSDRFSAERPKGSFSTLEIQRTEQGDSAMYLCASSSTGSNQPQHFGDGTRLSIL.

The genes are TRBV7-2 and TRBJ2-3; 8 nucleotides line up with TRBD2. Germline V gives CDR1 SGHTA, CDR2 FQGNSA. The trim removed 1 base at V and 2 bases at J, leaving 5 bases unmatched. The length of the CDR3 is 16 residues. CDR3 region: CASSLDTSGITDTQYF. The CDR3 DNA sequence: TGTGCCAGCAGCTTAGATACTAGCGGAATCACAGATACGCAGTATTTT. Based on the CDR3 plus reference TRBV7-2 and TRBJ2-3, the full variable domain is GAGVSQSPSNKVTEKGKDVELRCDPISGHTALYWYRQSLGQGLEFLIYFQGNSAPDKSGLPSDRFSAERTGGSVSTLTIQRTQQEDSAVYLCASSLDTSGITDTQYFGPGTRLTVL.

The DNA for the CDR3 is TGTGCCAGCAGTTATAGAGGTGGAGCTTTCTTT. It yields the protein CASSYRGGAFF. The chain couples TRBV6-5 to TRBJ1-1, with D unresolved. The germline V and J ends were trimmed by 3 bases and 10 bases, with 9 bases remaining between them. In germline, CDR1 is MNHEY, CDR2 SVGAGI. The CDR3 has 11 residues.

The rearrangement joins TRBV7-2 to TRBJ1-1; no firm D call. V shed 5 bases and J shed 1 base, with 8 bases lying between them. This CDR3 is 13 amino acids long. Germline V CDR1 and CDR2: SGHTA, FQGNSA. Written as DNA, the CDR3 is TGTGCCAGCAGCCGAGGGCAGAACACTGAAGCTTTCTTT. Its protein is CASSRGQNTEAFF.

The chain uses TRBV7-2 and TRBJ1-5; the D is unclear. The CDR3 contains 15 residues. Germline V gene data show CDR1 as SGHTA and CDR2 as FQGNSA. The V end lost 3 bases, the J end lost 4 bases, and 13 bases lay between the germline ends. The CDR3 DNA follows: TGTGCCAGCAGCTTTGGGGTAGGCTCGAATCAGCCCCAGCATTTT. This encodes CASSFGVGSNQPQHF.

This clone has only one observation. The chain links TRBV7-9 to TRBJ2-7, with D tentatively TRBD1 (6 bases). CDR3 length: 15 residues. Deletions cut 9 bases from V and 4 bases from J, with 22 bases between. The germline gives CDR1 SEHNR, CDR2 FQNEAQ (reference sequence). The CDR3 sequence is CASEFIGQPSYEQYF. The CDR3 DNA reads TGTGCCAGTGAGTTTATAGGACAGCCTTCATACGAGCAGTACTTC.

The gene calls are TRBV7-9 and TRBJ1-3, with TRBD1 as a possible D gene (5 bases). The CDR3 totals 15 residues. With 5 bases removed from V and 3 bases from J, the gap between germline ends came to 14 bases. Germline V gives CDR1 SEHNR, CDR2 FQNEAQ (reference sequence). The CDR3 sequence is CASSRGGQGGNTIYF. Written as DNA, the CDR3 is TGTGCCAGCAGCAGGGGCGGGCAGGGTGGAAACACCATATATTTT.

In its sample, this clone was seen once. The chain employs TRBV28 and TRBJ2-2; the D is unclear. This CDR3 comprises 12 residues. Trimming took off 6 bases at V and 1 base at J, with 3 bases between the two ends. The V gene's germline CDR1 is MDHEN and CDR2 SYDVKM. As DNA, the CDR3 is TGTGCCAGCAGGTTGAACACCGGGGAGCTGTTTTTT. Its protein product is CASRLNTGELFF.

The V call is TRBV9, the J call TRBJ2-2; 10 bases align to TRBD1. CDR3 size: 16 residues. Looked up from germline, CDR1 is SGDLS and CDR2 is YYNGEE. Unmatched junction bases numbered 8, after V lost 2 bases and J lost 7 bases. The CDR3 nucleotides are TGTGCCAGCAGCGTCCTGACAGGGGGCCGGGACGGGGAGCTGTTTTTT. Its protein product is CASSVLTGGRDGELFF.

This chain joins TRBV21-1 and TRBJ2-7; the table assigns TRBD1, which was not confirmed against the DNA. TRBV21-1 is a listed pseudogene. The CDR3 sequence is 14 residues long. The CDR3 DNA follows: TGTGCCAGCAGCTCAAGACAGGGGGCGGACGAGCAGTACTTC. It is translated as CASSSRQGADEQYF.

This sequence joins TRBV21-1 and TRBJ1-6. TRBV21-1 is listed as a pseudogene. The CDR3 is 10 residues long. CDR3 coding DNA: TGTGCCAGTGTAGGTTCACCCCTCCACTTT. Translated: CASVGSPLHF.

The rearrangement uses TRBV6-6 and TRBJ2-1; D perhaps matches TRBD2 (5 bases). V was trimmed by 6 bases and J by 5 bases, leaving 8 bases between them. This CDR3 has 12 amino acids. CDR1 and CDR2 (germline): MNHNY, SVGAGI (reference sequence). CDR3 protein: CASRGEDNEQFF. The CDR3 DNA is TGTGCCAGCAGGGGAGAAGACAATGAGCAGTTCTTC.

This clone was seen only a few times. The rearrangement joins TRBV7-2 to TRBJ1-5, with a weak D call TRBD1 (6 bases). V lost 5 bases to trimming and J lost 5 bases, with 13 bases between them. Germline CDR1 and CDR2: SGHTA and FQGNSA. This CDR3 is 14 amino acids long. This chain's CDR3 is CASSARHRDQPQHF. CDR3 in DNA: TGTGCCAGCAGCGCGCGCCACAGGGATCAGCCCCAGCATTTT. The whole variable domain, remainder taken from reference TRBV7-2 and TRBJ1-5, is GAGVSQSPSNKVTEKGKDVELRCDPISGHTALYWYRQSLGQGLEFLIYFQGNSAPDKSGLPSDRFSAERTGGSVSTLTIQRTQQEDSAVYLCASSARHRDQPQHFGDGTRLSIL.

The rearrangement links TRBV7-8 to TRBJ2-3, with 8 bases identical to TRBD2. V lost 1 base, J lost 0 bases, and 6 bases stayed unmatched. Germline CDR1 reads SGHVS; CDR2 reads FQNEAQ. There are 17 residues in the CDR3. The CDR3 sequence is CASSLVRGGGSTDTQYF. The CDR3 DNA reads TGTGCCAGCAGCTTAGTACGAGGCGGGGGGAGCACAGATACGCAGTATTTT. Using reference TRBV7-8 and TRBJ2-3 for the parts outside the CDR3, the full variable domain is GAGVSQSPRYKVAKRGQDVALRCDPISGHVSLFWYQQALGQGPEFLTYFQNEAQLDKSGLPSDRFFAERPEGSVSTLKIQRTQQEDSAVYLCASSLVRGGGSTDTQYFGPGTRLTVL.

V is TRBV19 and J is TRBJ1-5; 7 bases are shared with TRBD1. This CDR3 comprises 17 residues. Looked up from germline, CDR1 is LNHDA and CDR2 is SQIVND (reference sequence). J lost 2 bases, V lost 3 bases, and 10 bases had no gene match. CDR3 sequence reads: CASSIGRGGVRNQPQHF. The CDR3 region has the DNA TGTGCCAGTAGTATTGGGCGAGGGGGCGTGCGCAATCAGCCCCAGCATTTT.

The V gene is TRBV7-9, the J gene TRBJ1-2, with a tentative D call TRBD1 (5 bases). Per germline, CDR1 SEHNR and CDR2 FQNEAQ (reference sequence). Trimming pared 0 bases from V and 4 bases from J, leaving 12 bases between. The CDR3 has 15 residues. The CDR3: CASSLAAREFYGYTF. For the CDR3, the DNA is TGTGCCAGCAGCTTAGCGGCCAGGGAGTTCTATGGCTACACCTTC.

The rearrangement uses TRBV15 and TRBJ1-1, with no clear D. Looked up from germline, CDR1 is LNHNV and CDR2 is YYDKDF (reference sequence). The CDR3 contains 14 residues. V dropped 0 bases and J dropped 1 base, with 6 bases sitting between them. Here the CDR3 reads CATSREVGNTEAFF. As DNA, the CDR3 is TGTGCCACCAGCAGAGAAGTTGGGAACACTGAAGCTTTCTTT.

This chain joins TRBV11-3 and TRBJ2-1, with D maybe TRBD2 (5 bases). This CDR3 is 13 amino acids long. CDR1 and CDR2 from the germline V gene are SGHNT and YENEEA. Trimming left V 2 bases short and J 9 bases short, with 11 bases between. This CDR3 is CASSLLLESEQFF. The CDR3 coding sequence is TGTGCCAGCAGCTTACTACTAGAGAGTGAGCAGTTCTTC. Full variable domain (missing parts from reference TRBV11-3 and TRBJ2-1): EAGVVQSPRYKIIEKKQPVAFWCNPISGHNTLYWYLQNLGQGPELLIRYENEEAVDDSQLPKDRFSAERLKGVDSTLKIQPAELGDSAVYLCASSLLLESEQFFGPGTRLTVL.

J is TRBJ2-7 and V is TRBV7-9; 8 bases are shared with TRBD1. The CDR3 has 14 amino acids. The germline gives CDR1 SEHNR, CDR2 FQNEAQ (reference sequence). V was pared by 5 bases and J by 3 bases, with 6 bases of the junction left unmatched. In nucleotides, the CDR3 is TGTGCCAGCAGCCTCGGGACAGGATTCTACGAGCAGTACTTC. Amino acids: CASSLGTGFYEQYF.

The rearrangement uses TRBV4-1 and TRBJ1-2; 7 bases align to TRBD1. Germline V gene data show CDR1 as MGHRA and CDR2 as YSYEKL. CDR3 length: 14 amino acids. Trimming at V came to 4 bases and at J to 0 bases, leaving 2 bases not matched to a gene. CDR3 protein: CASSLGQANYGYTF. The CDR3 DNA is TGCGCCAGCAGCCTAGGACAGGCTAACTATGGCTACACCTTC.

CDR3 region: CASSLRRTEKLFF. In DNA form, the CDR3 reads TGTGCCAGCAGTTTACGACGGACAGAAAAACTGTTTTTT. The chain has TRBV28 and TRBJ1-4, with D tentatively TRBD1 (5 bases). This CDR3 region has 13 residues. The V gene lost 2 bases and the J gene lost 8 bases, with 9 bases spanning the gap. The germline gives CDR1 MDHEN, CDR2 SYDVKM.